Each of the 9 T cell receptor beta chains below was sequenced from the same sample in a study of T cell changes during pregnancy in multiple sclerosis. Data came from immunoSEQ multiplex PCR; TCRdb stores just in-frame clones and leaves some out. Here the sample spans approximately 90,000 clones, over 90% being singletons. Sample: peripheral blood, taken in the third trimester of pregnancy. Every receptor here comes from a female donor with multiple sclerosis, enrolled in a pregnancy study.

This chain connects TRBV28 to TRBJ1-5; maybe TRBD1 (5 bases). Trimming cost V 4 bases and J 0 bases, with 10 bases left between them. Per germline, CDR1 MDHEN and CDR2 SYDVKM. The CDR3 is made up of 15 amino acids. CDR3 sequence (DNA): TGTGCCAGCAGTTCGGGACTGATTAGCAATCAGCCCCAGCATTTT. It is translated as CASSSGLISNQPQHF.

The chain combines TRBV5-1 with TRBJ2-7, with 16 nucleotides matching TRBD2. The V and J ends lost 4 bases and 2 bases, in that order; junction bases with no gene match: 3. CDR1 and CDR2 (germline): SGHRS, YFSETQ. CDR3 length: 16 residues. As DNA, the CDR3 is TGCGCCAGCAGCAGAGGGACTAGCGGGAGGGCCTACGAGCAGTACTTC. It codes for CASSRGTSGRAYEQYF.

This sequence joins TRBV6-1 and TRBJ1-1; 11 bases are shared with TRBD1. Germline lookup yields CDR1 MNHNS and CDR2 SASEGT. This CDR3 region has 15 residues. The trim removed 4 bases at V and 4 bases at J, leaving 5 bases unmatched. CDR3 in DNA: TGTGCCAGCAGTGCCCGGACAGGGGGCGGCACTGAAGCTTTCTTT. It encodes CASSARTGGGTEAFF.

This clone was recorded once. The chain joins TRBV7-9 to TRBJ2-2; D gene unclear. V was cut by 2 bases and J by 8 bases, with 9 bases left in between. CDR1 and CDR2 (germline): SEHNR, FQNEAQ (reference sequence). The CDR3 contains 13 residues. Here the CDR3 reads CASSLPMMGELFF. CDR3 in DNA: TGTGCCAGCAGCTTACCTATGATGGGGGAGCTGTTTTTT.

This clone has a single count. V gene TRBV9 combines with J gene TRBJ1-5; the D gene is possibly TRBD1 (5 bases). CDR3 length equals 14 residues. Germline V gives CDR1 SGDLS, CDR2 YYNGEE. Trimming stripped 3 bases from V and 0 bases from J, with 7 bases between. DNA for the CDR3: TGTGCCAGCAGCGCGCAGGGTAGCAATCAGCCCCAGCATTTT. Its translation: CASSAQGSNQPQHF.

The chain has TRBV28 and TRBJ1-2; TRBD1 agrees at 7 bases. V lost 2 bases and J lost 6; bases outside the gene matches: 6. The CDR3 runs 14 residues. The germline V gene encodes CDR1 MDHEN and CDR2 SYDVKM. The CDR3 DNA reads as TGTGCCAGCAGTTTAATGACAGGGAGGAATGGCTACACCTTC. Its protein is CASSLMTGRNGYTF.

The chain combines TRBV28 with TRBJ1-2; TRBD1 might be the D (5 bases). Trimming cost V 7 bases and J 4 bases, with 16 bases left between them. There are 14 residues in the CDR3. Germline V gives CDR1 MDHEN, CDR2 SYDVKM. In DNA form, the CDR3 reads TGTGCCAGCACCCCCCAGGGTCGGCTCTATGGCTACACCTTC. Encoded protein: CASTPQGRLYGYTF.

CDR3 amino acids: CASSYEAGNTIYF. As DNA, the CDR3 is TGCGCCAGCAGCTATGAGGCTGGAAACACCATATATTTT. The chain is built from TRBV5-1 and TRBJ1-3; D unclear. From germline, CDR1 is SGHRS and CDR2 YFSETQ. Trimming removed 3 bases at V and 2 bases at J, with 6 bases between. This CDR3 is built from 13 residues.

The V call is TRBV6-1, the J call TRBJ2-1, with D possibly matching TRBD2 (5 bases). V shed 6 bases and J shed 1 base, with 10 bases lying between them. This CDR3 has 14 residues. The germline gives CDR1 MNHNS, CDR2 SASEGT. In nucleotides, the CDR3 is TGTGCCAGCAGGGACTTGAGTTCCTACAATGAGCAGTTCTTC. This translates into CASRDLSSYNEQFF.